The clone carrying this TCR beta chain showed up just a few times. Time point specified: pre-sensitization, week 0. Regarding treatment: therapeutic diphenylcyclopropenone sensitization with weekly scalp DPC. TCRdb ran MiXCR on the RACE reads and lists one entry per CDR3 protein. Counted here are about 380,000 distinct CDR3 sequences, 5.1% occurring once; the ten biggest clones make up 2% to 3%. Per germline, CDR1 LGHDT and CDR2 YNNKEL (reference sequence). The CDR3 is made up of 16 amino acids. Trimming took 0 bases from V and 1 from J, leaving 10 bases between them. These data come from a study of human T cells and chemical hapten exposure.

This clonotype was sampled from a woman aged 50 to 60 with alopecia areata. Some clones in this sample may be carry-over from other donors' samples. The V gene is TRBV3-1, the J gene TRBJ2-4, with D possibly being TRBD1 or TRBD2 (5 bases each). The sequences come from whole blood, collected in connection with sensitization to the hapten diphenylcyclopropenone (DPC). This chain's CDR3 is CASSQDARGAKNIQYF. The CDR3, as DNA: TGTGCCAGCAGCCAAGATGCGAGGGGTGCCAAAAACATTCAGTACTTC.